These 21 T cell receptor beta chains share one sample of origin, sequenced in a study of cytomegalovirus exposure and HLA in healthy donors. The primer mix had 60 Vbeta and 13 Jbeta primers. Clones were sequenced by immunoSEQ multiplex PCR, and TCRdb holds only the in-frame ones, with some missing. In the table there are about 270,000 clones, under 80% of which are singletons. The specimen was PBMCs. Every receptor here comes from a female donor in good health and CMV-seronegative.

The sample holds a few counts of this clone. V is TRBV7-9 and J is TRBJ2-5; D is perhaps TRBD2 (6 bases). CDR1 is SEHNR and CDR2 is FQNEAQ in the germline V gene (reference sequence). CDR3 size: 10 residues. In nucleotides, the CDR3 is TGTGCAGCCGGGGGAGAGACCCAGTACTTC. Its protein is CAAGGETQYF.

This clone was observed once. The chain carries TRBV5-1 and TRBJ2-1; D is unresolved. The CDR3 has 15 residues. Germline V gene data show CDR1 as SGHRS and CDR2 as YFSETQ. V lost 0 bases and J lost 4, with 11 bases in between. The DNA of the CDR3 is TGCGCCAGCAGCTTGGGACACAGCTCTTACAATGAGCAGTTCTTC. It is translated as CASSLGHSSYNEQFF.

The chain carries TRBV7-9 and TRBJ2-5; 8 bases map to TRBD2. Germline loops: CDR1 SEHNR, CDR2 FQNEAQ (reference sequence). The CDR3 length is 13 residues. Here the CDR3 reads CSGGAAYQETQYF. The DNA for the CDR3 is TGTTCCGGGGGGGCAGCGTACCAAGAGACCCAGTACTTC.

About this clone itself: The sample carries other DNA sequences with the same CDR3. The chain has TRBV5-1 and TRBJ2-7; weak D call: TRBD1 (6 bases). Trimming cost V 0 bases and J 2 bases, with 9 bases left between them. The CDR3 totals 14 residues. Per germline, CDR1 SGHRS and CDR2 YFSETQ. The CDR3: CASSLDGGPYEQYF. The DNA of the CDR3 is TGCGCCAGCAGCTTGGATGGGGGCCCCTACGAGCAGTACTTC.

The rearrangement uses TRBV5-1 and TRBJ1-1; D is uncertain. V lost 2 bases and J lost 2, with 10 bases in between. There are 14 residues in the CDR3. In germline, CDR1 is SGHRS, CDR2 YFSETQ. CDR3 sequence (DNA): TGCGCCAGCAGCTTCTACCAAAGCAACACTGAAGCTTTCTTT. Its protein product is CASSFYQSNTEAFF.

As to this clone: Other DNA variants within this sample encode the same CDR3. The CDR3 protein is CASSLATGNNYGYTF. The CDR3 region has the DNA TGCGCCAGCAGCTTGGCAACAGGGAACAACTATGGCTACACCTTC. V is TRBV5-1 and J is TRBJ1-2; D possibly corresponds to TRBD1 (6 bases). CDR1 and CDR2 from the germline V gene are SGHRS and YFSETQ. The CDR3 is made up of 15 amino acids. Between the trimmed V and J ends, which lost 0 bases and 2 bases, there was a span of 11 bases. The full variable domain, completed using reference TRBV5-1 and TRBJ1-2, is KAGVTQTPRYLIKTRGQQVTLSCSPISGHRSVSWYQQTPGQGLQFLFEYFSETQRNKGNFPGRFSGRQFSNSRSEMNVSTLELGDSALYLCASSLATGNNYGYTFGSGTRLTVV.

The CDR3 nucleotides are TGTGCCAGCAGCGTAGCGGGAGACCCCTGGGAGCAGTACTTC. Its translation is CASSVAGDPWEQYF. V and J are TRBV9 and TRBJ2-7; tentatively, D is TRBD2 (6 bases). Germline loops: CDR1 SGDLS, CDR2 YYNGEE. This CDR3 comprises 14 residues. V was clipped by 0 bases and J by 7 bases, with 14 bases between them.

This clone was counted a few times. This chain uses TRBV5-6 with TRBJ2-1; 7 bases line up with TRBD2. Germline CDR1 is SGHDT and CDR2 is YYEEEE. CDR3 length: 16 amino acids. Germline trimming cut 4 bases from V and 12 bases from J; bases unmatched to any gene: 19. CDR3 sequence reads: CASSQTSSGRGDRQFF. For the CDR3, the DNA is TGTGCCAGCAGCCAAACCTCTAGCGGTCGAGGGGATCGGCAGTTCTTC. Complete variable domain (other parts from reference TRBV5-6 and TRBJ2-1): DAGVTQSPTHLIKTRGQQVTLRCSPKSGHDTVSWYQQALGQGPQFIFQYYEEEERQRGNFPDRFSGHQFPNYSSELNVNALLLGDSALYLCASSQTSSGRGDRQFFGPGTRLTVL.

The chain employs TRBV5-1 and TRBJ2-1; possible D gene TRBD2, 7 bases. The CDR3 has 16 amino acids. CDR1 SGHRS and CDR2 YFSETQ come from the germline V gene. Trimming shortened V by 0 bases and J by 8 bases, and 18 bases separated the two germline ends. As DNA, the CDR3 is TGCGCCAGCAGCTTGGGAACTAGCGCGAGGGGGGATGAGCAGTTCTTC. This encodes CASSLGTSARGDEQFF.

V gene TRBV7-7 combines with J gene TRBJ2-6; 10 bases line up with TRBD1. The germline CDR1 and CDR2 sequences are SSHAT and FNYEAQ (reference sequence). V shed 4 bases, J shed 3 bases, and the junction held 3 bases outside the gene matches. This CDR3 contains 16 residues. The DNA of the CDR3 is TGTGCCAGCAGCTCAGACAGGGGGCTTGGGGCCAACGTCCTGACTTTC. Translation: CASSSDRGLGANVLTF.

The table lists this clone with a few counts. The CDR3 loop reads CASSNPGQPNYGYTF. Here the CDR3 DNA reads TGTGCCAGTAGTAATCCGGGACAGCCTAACTATGGCTACACCTTC. The V gene is TRBV19, the J gene TRBJ1-2; 7 nucleotides align to TRBD1. CDR1 is LNHDA, CDR2 SQIVND, per germline (reference sequence). The V segment lost 4 bases and the J segment 0 bases; nucleotides outside the gene matches: 5. The CDR3 spans 15 residues.

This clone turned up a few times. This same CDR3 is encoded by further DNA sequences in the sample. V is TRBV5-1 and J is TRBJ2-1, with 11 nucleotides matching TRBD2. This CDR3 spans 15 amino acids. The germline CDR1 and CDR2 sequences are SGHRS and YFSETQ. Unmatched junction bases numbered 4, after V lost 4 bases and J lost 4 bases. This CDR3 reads CASSDGTSGYNEQFF. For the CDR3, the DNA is TGCGCCAGCAGCGACGGGACTAGCGGATACAATGAGCAGTTCTTC.

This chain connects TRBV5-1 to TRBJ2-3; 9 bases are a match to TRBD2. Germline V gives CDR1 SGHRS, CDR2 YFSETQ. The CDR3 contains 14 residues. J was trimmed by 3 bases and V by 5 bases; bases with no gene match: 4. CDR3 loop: CASRPREGTDTQYF. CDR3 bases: TGCGCCAGCAGACCGCGGGAGGGGACAGATACGCAGTATTTT.

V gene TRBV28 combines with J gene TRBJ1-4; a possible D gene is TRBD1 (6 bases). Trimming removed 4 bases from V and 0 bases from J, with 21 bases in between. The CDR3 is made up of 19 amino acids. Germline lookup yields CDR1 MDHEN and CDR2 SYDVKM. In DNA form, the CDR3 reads TGTGCCAGCAGTTCAAACCTGGGCAGGGGCGCGCCAACTAATGAAAAACTGTTTTTT. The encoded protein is CASSSNLGRGAPTNEKLFF.

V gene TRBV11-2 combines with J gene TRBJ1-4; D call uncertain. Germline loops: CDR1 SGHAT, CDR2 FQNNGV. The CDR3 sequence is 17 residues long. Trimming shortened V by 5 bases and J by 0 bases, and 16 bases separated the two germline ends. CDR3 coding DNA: TGTGCCAGCAGCAACATCGGCGGGCCATCAACTAATGAAAAACTGTTTTTT. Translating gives CASSNIGGPSTNEKLFF.

The CDR3: CASSRGQRYGYTF. CDR3 sequence (DNA): TGTGCCAGCAGCCGGGGACAGAGGTATGGCTACACCTTC. The V call is TRBV7-9, the J call TRBJ1-2, with 7 bases lining up with TRBD1. The V segment lost 5 bases and the J segment 5 bases; nucleotides outside the gene matches: 5. This CDR3 comprises 13 residues. Germline V lookup: CDR1 SEHNR, CDR2 FQNEAQ (reference sequence).

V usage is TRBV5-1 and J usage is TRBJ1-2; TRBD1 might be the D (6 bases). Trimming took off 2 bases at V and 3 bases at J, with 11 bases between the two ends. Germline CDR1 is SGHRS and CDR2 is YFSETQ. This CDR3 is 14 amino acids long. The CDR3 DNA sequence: TGCGCCAGCAGCTTCAGGGGCCCGGACTATGGCTACACCTTC. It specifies CASSFRGPDYGYTF.

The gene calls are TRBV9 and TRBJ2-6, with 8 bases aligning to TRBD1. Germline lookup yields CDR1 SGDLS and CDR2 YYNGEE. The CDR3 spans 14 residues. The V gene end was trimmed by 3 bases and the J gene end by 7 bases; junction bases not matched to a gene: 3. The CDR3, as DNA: TGTGCCAGCAGCGCGGACAGGGATGCCAACGTCCTGACTTTC. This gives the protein CASSADRDANVLTF.

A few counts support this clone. The CDR3 nucleotides are TGTGCCAGTAGTATAGGGCGGGGGAGTCCCTACGAGCAGTACTTC. This gives the protein CASSIGRGSPYEQYF. The rearrangement joins TRBV19 to TRBJ2-7; the match to TRBD2 covers 7 bases. V dropped 1 base and J dropped 2; count of bases not matched to a gene: 5. This CDR3 is 15 amino acids long. Looked up from germline, CDR1 is LNHDA and CDR2 is SQIVND (reference sequence). Full variable domain (rest looked up from reference TRBV19 and TRBJ2-7): DGGITQSPKYLFRKEGQNVTLSCEQNLNHDAMYWYRQDPGQGLRLIYYSQIVNDFQKGDIAEGYSVSREKKESFPLTVTSAQKNPTAFYLCASSIGRGSPYEQYFGPGTRLTVT.

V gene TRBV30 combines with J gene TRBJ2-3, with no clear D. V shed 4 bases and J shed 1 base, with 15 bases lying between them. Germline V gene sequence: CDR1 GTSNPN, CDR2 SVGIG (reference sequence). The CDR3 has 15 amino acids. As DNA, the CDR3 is TGTGCCTGGACCCTATTAGGCGGTCGCACAGATACGCAGTATTTT. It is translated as CAWTLLGGRTDTQYF.

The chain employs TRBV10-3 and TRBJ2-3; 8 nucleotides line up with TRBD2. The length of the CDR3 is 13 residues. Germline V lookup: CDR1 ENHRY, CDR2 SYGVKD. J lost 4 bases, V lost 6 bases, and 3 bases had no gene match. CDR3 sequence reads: CAIRTSDSDTQYF. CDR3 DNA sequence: TGTGCCATCAGGACTAGCGACTCAGATACGCAGTATTTT.